This T cell receptor (beta chain) was sequenced during a study of Ad26.COV2.S vaccination and SARS-CoV-2 variants. Sequenced by immunoSEQ multiplex PCR; TCRdb stores in-frame clones only, minus some. Found here are roughly 420,000 clones, 89% of them singletons; the top ten hold around 2.5%. The treatment is: about 20 received Ad26.COV2.S at low or high dose, single or two shots; 5 received placebo; per-sample allocation not given. The samples date from day 63 after the first vaccine or placebo injection. The CDR3 is 14 residues long. Per germline, CDR1 KGHDR and CDR2 SFDVKD. Trimming removed 7 bases at V and 8 bases at J, with 16 bases between.

Sequences were derived from peripheral blood, sampled in a trial of Ad26.COV2.S vaccine versus placebo. The chain is built from TRBV24-1 and TRBJ1-4; maybe TRBD1 (5 bases). The sequence derives from a person between 18 and 65 years old who received the Ad26.COV2.S COVID-19 vaccine or a placebo. The CDR3 region is CATRMPTGKEKLFF. For the CDR3, the DNA is TGTGCCACCAGAATGCCCACAGGAAAGGAAAAACTGTTTTTT.